This entry describes one T cell receptor beta chain. The participants were between roughly 18 and 89 years old and came from roughly 25 US areas. Participants had their cohort set by participant-reported clinical history. Exposed participants encountered a COVID-19 case during the 2 weeks preceding study entry. Germline lookup yields CDR1 LNHDA and CDR2 SQIVND (reference sequence). V shed 7 bases and J 0 bases; nucleotides not matched to a gene: 14. This CDR3 is 18 amino acids long. Clones were read by immunoSEQ multiplex PCR, and TCRdb kept only the in-frame ones, dropping some. The sample gives about 250,000 clones, 82% of which show up once; approximately 5% is in the top ten. This sample was included in a study of blood T cell repertoires in COVID-19. On the study more broadly: Some COVID-19 samples were acute and others convalescent; all came from the United States, Italy and Spain.

The sequenced sample consisted of PBMCs or T cells enriched from blood (not recorded which). This chain joins TRBV19 and TRBJ2-4, with 8 bases that match TRBD1. The TCR sequence derives from a man aged 40-49 years who had been exposed to COVID-19. The CDR3 loop reads CASTRDRTHTLAKNIQYF. In DNA, the CDR3 is TGTGCCAGTACCCGGGACAGGACACACACTCTAGCCAAAAACATTCAGTACTTC.